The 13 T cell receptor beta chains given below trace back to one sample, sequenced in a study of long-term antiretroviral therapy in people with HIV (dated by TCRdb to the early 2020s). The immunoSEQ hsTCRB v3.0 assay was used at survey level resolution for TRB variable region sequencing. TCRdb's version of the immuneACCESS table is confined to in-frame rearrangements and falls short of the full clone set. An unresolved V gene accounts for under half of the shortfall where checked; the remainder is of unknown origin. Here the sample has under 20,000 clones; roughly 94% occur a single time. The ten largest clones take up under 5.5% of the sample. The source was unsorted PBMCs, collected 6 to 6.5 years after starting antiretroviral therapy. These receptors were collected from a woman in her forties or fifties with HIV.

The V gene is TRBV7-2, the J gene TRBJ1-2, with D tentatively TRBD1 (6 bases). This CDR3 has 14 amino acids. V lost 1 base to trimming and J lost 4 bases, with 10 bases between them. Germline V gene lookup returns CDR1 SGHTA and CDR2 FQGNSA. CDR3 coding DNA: TGTGCCAGCAGCTTAGAGCGGGGGCCCTATGGCTACACCTTC. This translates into CASSLERGPYGYTF.

CDR3 sequence reads: CASSHSRDLTYEQYF. DNA of the CDR3: TGTGCCAGCAGCCACTCCAGGGATCTAACCTACGAGCAGTACTTC. The chain is built from TRBV14 and TRBJ2-7; tentatively, D is TRBD1 (5 bases). The V gene's germline CDR1 is SGHDN and CDR2 FVKESK. The CDR3 sequence is 15 residues long. Trimming left V 3 bases short and J 2 bases short, with 14 bases between.

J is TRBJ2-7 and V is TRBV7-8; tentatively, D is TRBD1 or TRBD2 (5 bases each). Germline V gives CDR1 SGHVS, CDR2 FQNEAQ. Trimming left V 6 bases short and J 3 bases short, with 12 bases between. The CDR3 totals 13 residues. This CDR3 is CASSMQGVYEQYF. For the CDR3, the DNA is TGTGCCAGCAGTATGCAGGGAGTCTACGAGCAGTACTTC.

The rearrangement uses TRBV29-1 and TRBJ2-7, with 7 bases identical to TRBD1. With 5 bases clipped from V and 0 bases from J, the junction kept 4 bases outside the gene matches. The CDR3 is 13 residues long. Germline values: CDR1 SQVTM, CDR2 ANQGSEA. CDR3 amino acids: CSVTGTDSYEQYF. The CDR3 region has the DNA TGCAGCGTTACCGGGACAGACTCCTACGAGCAGTACTTC.

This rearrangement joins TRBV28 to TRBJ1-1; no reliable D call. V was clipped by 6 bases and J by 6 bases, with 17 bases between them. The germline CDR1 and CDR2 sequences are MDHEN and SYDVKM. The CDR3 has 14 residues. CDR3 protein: CASRFSPRGAEAFF. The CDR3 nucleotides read TGTGCCAGCAGGTTCTCCCCCCGTGGCGCTGAAGCTTTCTTT.

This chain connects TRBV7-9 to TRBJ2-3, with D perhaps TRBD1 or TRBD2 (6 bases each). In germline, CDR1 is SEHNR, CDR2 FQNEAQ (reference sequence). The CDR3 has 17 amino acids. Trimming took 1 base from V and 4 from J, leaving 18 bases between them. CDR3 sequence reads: CASSLEGGPYPSDTQYF. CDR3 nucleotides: TGTGCCAGCAGCTTAGAAGGGGGGCCTTACCCCTCAGATACGCAGTATTTT.

This chain's CDR3 is CASSEGGGTPYEQYF. The CDR3 coding sequence is TGTGCCAGCAGTGAAGGGGGCGGGACACCCTACGAGCAGTACTTC. The J gene is TRBJ2-7, the V gene TRBV2, with D perhaps given as TRBD1 or TRBD2 (6 bases each). V dropped 1 base and J dropped 2 bases, with 12 bases sitting between them. CDR3 length: 15 amino acids. CDR1 and CDR2 (germline): SNHLY, FYNNEI.

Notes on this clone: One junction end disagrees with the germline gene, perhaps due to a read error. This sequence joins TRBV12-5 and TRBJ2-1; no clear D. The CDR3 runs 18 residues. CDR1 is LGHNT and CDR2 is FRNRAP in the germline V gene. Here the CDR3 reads CASGLVRVRNQSFNEQFF. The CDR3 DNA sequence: TGTGCTAGTGGTTTGGTCCGGGTTAGAAACCAGTCCTTCAATGAGCAGTTCTTC.

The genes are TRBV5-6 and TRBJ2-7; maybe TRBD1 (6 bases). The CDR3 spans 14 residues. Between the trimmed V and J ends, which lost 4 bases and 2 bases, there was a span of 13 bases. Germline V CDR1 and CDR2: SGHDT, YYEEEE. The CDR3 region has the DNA TGTGCCAGCAGCGACATCAGGGGACCCTACGAGCAGTACTTC. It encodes CASSDIRGPYEQYF.

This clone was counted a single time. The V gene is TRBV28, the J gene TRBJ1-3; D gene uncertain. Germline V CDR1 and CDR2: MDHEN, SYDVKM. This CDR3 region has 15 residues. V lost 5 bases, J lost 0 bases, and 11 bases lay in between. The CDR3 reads CASSPPGRSGNTIYF. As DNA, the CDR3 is TGTGCCAGCAGTCCCCCCGGGCGCTCTGGAAACACCATATATTTT.

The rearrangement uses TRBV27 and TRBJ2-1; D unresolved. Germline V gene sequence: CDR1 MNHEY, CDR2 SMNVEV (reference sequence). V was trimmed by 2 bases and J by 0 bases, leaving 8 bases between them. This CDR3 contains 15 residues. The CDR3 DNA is TGTGCCAGCAGTTTAGTGGGGTCCTCCTACAATGAGCAGTTCTTC. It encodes CASSLVGSSYNEQFF.

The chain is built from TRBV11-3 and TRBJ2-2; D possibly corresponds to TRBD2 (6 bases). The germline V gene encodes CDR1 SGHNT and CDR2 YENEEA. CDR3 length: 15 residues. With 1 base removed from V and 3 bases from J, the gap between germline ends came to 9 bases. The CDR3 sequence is CASSLAGEYTGELFF. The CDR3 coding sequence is TGTGCCAGCAGCTTAGCGGGAGAGTACACCGGGGAGCTGTTTTTT.

In DNA, the CDR3 is TGTGCCAGCAGCTTAGCTCCGGGACTAGCCTATGAGCAGTTCTTC. This gives the protein CASSLAPGLAYEQFF. The chain employs TRBV7-2 and TRBJ2-1; 9 bases map to TRBD2. This CDR3 contains 15 residues. The trim removed 0 bases at V and 8 bases at J, leaving 5 bases unmatched. Germline V CDR1 and CDR2: SGHTA, FQGNSA.